The clone carrying this TCR beta chain was counted a few times. Its specificity is not known. Arm-PCR of CDR3 regions and iRepertoire HTBI primers were used to build TCR beta libraries. MiXCR, applied by TCRdb to the multiplex PCR reads, yields one record per CDR3 protein. This sample has under 500,000 distinct CDR3 sequences, with around 20% found just once. The source of the sample is a study of regulatory T cells in long-lasting Graves disease. Study-level findings and limits: Newly diagnosed Graves' patients exceeded persistent ones in TCR diversity.

Documented time point: persistent/refractory GD, antithyroid drugs over 5 years with positive TRAb. RNA extracted from PBMCs served as the sequencing template. With 2 bases clipped from V and 5 bases from J, the junction kept 5 bases outside the gene matches. Germline loops: CDR1 LNHDA, CDR2 SQIVND (reference sequence). The CDR3 loop spans 15 amino acids. The rearrangement uses TRBV19 and TRBJ2-5; 10 bases fit TRBD2. The TCR originated in a female donor with Graves disease. The sequenced sample was peripheral blood mononuclear cells (PBMCs), obtained when the disease was refractory, from a patient treated with antithyroid drugs. CDR3 sequence reads: CASSIIAGGGETQYF. DNA of the CDR3: TGTGCCAGTAGTATAATAGCGGGAGGAGGTGAGACCCAGTACTTC.